Presented here are 20 T cell receptor beta chains from one specimen sequenced in a study of immune cell composition in non-small cell lung cancer. Using immunoSEQ multiplex PCR, the repertoire was profiled, and TCRdb retains in-frame clones only, with some absent. The table records about 1,800 clones, about two thirds of them present only once. Normal lung sampling was at least 3 cm from the tumour, as distant as possible. The specimen sequenced was non-adjacent lung tissue. The source is a human donor with non-small cell lung cancer.

This chain uses TRBV5-1 with TRBJ1-5; D is undetermined. This CDR3 has 18 amino acids. Deletions cut 0 bases from V and 2 bases from J, with 18 bases between. Germline CDR1 reads SGHRS; CDR2 reads YFSETQ. The CDR3 nucleotides read TGCGCCAGCAGCTTGGGGCCCCGAGGAGGAATGGGCAATCAGCCCCAGCATTTT. As protein: CASSLGPRGGMGNQPQHF. Based on the CDR3 plus reference TRBV5-1 and TRBJ1-5, the full variable domain is KAGVTQTPRYLIKTRGQQVTLSCSPISGHRSVSWYQQTPGQGLQFLFEYFSETQRNKGNFPGRFSGRQFSNSRSEMNVSTLELGDSALYLCASSLGPRGGMGNQPQHFGDGTRLSIL.

V and J are TRBV7-9 and TRBJ2-2; no reliable D call. Germline-derived CDR1 and CDR2 are SEHNR and FQNEAQ (reference sequence). The CDR3 loop spans 16 amino acids. With 5 bases removed from V and 1 base from J, the gap between germline ends came to 14 bases. The CDR3 region has the DNA TGTGCCAGCAGCGAGAACAAGCGCTTGAACACCGGGGAGCTGTTTTTT. It yields the protein CASSENKRLNTGELFF.

This clone appeared once. V usage is TRBV21-1 and J usage is TRBJ2-1; the D call TRBD2 from the table was never checked on the DNA. TRBV21-1 is a recognized pseudogene. This CDR3 contains 18 residues. The CDR3 spells CASSKPQRSVNSYNEQFF. Written as DNA, the CDR3 is TGTGCCAGCAGCAAACCCCAAAGGAGCGTAAACTCCTACAATGAGCAGTTCTTC.

This clone was observed once. This chain joins TRBV6-6 and TRBJ1-5; the match to TRBD1 covers 11 bases. The CDR3 runs 13 residues. Germline V gene sequence: CDR1 MNHNY, CDR2 SVGAGI (reference sequence). The J segment lost 7 bases and the V segment lost 4 bases, leaving 0 bases of the junction unmatched. CDR3 DNA sequence: TGTGCCAGCAGTTGGACAGGGGGCCAGCCCCAGCATTTT. Its protein is CASSWTGGQPQHF.

J is TRBJ2-2 and V is TRBV7-9; 11 bases fit TRBD1. V shed 6 bases, J shed 7 bases, and the junction held 10 bases outside the gene matches. CDR1 SEHNR and CDR2 FQNEAQ come from the germline V gene (reference sequence). This CDR3 comprises 16 residues. The CDR3 DNA reads TGTGCCAGCAGTCGGGGGACAGGGGGTTTGATCGGGGAGCTGTTTTTT. This encodes CASSRGTGGLIGELFF.

The chain is built from TRBV11-1 and TRBJ2-5; TRBD2 aligns across 8 bases. Germline values: CDR1 SGHAT, CDR2 FQDESV (reference sequence). V shed 3 bases and J 4 bases; nucleotides not matched to a gene: 16. CDR3 size: 18 residues. In DNA, the CDR3 is TGTGCCAGCAGCTTGTTTCCTATACTCGGACTAGCAGGAGAGACCCAGTACTTC. This encodes CASSLFPILGLAGETQYF.

This clone was counted once. The V call is TRBV29-1, the J call TRBJ2-3, with D possibly matching TRBD1 (6 bases). Trimming took off 4 bases at V and 4 bases at J, with 15 bases between the two ends. Germline CDR1 reads SQVTM; CDR2 reads ANQGSEA. The CDR3 covers 14 residues. The CDR3 region is CSVARGEVSDTQYF. The CDR3 DNA sequence: TGCAGCGTTGCCAGGGGTGAAGTTTCAGATACGCAGTATTTT.

J is TRBJ2-7 and V is TRBV20-1; D remains ambiguous. In germline, CDR1 is DFQATT, CDR2 SNEGSKA (reference sequence). V was shortened by 5 bases and J by 7 bases, with 9 bases between the two germline ends. CDR3 size: 10 residues. CDR3 bases: TGCAGTGCTTCCCCGGGTGAGCAGTACTTC. Translating gives CSASPGEQYF.

This clone was picked up one time. The chain uses TRBV25-1 and TRBJ1-5; D ambiguous. The V end lost 4 bases, the J end lost 7 bases, and 11 bases lay between the germline ends. From germline, CDR1 is MGHDK and CDR2 SYGVNS. The CDR3 sequence is 13 residues long. This chain's CDR3 is CASSGGAGQPQHF. The CDR3 nucleotides read TGTGCCAGCAGTGGAGGTGCCGGGCAGCCCCAGCATTTT.

This chain uses TRBV27 with TRBJ1-1, with 9 bases matching TRBD1. Germline V gene sequence: CDR1 MNHEY, CDR2 SMNVEV (reference sequence). This CDR3 has 15 amino acids. V lost 2 bases to trimming and J lost 8 bases; unmatched junction nucleotides: 9. The CDR3 protein is CASSLRGQGTTEAFF. CDR3 nucleotides: TGTGCCAGCAGTTTAAGGGGACAGGGAACTACCGAAGCTTTCTTT.

This sequence joins TRBV21-1 and TRBJ1-5. TRBV21-1 is a documented pseudogene. This CDR3 spans 17 amino acids. This CDR3 reads CASSKKAREDSNQPQHF. The CDR3 DNA reads as TGTGCCAGCAGCAAAAAGGCTAGGGAGGATAGCAATCAGCCCCAGCATTTT.

The J gene is TRBJ1-2, the V gene TRBV6-5; unclear D gene. The germline V gene encodes CDR1 MNHEY and CDR2 SVGAGI. The V and J ends lost 1 base and 8 bases respectively, with 14 bases between them. This CDR3 spans 14 amino acids. DNA of the CDR3: TGTGCCAGCAGTTACTTCGGACCCGAGGGAGGCTACACCTTC. Encoded protein: CASSYFGPEGGYTF.

The V gene is TRBV5-6, the J gene TRBJ2-5; 16 nucleotides match TRBD2. Germline loops: CDR1 SGHDT, CDR2 YYEEEE. The CDR3 runs 19 residues. The V segment lost 4 bases and the J segment 5 bases; nucleotides outside the gene matches: 14. CDR3 sequence: CASSLGPGTSGRAGETQYF. The CDR3 bases are TGTGCCAGCAGCCTGGGTCCAGGGACTAGCGGGAGGGCCGGGGAGACCCAGTACTTC. Looking up the rest from reference TRBV5-6 and TRBJ2-5 gives the full variable domain: DAGVTQSPTHLIKTRGQQVTLRCSPKSGHDTVSWYQQALGQGPQFIFQYYEEEERQRGNFPDRFSGHQFPNYSSELNVNALLLGDSALYLCASSLGPGTSGRAGETQYFGPGTRLLVL.

CDR3 region: CAIRVGLAGVETQYF. In nucleotides, the CDR3 is TGTGCCATCAGGGTGGGGCTGGCGGGAGTGGAGACCCAGTACTTC. The V call is TRBV10-3, the J call TRBJ2-5, with 7 bases lining up with TRBD2. The CDR3 consists of 15 residues. Germline assignment: CDR1 ENHRY and CDR2 SYGVKD. J was trimmed by 5 bases and V by 6 bases; bases with no gene match: 12.

The chain uses TRBV5-1 and TRBJ2-1; 8 positions match TRBD2. The CDR3 is 16 residues long. CDR1 is SGHRS and CDR2 is YFSETQ in the germline V gene. V was clipped by 0 bases and J by 7 bases; unmatched bases: 9. Here the CDR3 reads CASSLAGTRVRNEQFF. The CDR3 nucleotides read TGCGCCAGCAGCTTGGCCGGGACTAGGGTGCGGAATGAGCAGTTCTTC.

The chain is built from TRBV7-9 and TRBJ1-2, with D unclear. CDR1 is SEHNR and CDR2 is FQNEAQ in the germline V gene (reference sequence). The ends were cut back, 5 bases at V and 4 bases at J, with 5 bases in the middle. This CDR3 has 11 amino acids. CDR3 region: CASSPSYGYTF. The CDR3 region has the DNA TGTGCCAGCAGCCCTAGCTATGGCTACACCTTC. Using reference TRBV7-9 and TRBJ1-2 for the parts outside the CDR3, the full variable domain is DTGVSQNPRHKITKRGQNVTFRCDPISEHNRLYWYRQTLGQGPEFLTYFQNEAQLEKSRLLSDRFSAERPKGSFSTLEIQRTEQGDSAMYLCASSPSYGYTFGSGTRLTVV.

This chain joins TRBV5-4 and TRBJ2-5; D may be TRBD1 (5 bases). The CDR3 has 12 amino acids. Germline V gene data show CDR1 as SGHNT and CDR2 as YYREEE (reference sequence). V lost 3 bases and J lost 5, with 8 bases in between. The chain's CDR3 is CASSWQGETQYF. The CDR3 nucleotides read TGTGCCAGCAGCTGGCAGGGCGAGACCCAGTACTTC.

V gene TRBV19 combines with J gene TRBJ1-5; tentative D call: TRBD1 (6 bases). CDR3 length equals 17 residues. V lost 6 bases and J lost 1, with 19 bases in between. In germline, CDR1 is LNHDA, CDR2 SQIVND (reference sequence). The CDR3 coding sequence is TGTGCCAGTAGCTGGCCACAGGGTTCGGGAAGCAATCAGCCCCAGCATTTT. Its protein product is CASSWPQGSGSNQPQHF.

Sample share makes this clone large. This chain connects TRBV7-9 to TRBJ2-7; a weak D match, TRBD2 (6 bases). Trimming left V 5 bases short and J 1 base short, with 21 bases between. The CDR3 length is 17 residues. Germline CDR1 is SEHNR and CDR2 is FQNEAQ (reference sequence). The CDR3 DNA reads TGTGCCAGCAGCCTTTTCCCTGGTAGCGGCTCATCCTACGAGCAGTACTTC. The encoded protein is CASSLFPGSGSSYEQYF.

The gene calls are TRBV4-2 and TRBJ2-7; 9 bases are shared with TRBD1. CDR3 length: 15 residues. Germline loops: CDR1 LGHNA, CDR2 YNFKEQ. After removal of 4 bases from V and 3 bases from J, the junction contained 7 bases not matched to a gene. In DNA, the CDR3 is TGTGCCAGCAGCCGTGACAGGGGGATGTTCTACGAGCAGTACTTC. Amino acid sequence: CASSRDRGMFYEQYF.